These 16 T cell receptor beta chains share one sample of origin, sequenced in a study of T cell changes during pregnancy in multiple sclerosis. Sequenced by immunoSEQ multiplex PCR; TCRdb stores in-frame clones only, minus some. The sample includes 75,000 to 80,000 clones, approximately 91% of them seen just once. Sequenced material: peripheral blood, taken before pregnancy. These receptor sequences come from a female donor with multiple sclerosis, enrolled in a pregnancy study.

In its sample, this clone was seen a few times. This chain links TRBV11-2 with TRBJ1-4; the D gene is possibly TRBD1 (6 bases). The V end lost 2 bases, the J end lost 8 bases, and 18 bases lay between the germline ends. The CDR3 has 16 amino acids. Germline assignment: CDR1 SGHAT and CDR2 FQNNGV. CDR3 sequence (DNA): TGTGCCAGCAGCTTAACGGCAGGGGTATCGGGGGAAAAACTGTTTTTT. It specifies CASSLTAGVSGEKLFF.

The V and J genes are TRBV7-3 and TRBJ2-3; perhaps TRBD1 as D (5 bases). This CDR3 comprises 15 residues. Trimming left V 2 bases short and J 2 bases short, with 11 bases between. Germline V gene data show CDR1 as SGHTA and CDR2 as FQGTGA. The CDR3 DNA reads as TGTGCCAGCAGCTTAGGTGTGGGGCTCACAGATACGCAGTATTTT. Encoded protein: CASSLGVGLTDTQYF.

The chain carries TRBV11-2 and TRBJ2-3; tentative D call: TRBD1 (5 bases). Germline CDR1 SGHAT, CDR2 FQNNGV. CDR3 length: 13 residues. The V gene lost 1 base and the J gene lost 4 bases, with 6 bases spanning the gap. CDR3 DNA sequence: TGTGCCAGCAGCTTAGTGGGGCCAGATACGCAGTATTTT. Translation gives CASSLVGPDTQYF.

The rearrangement uses TRBV20-1 and TRBJ1-1, with 7 bases matching TRBD1. Germline V gene lookup returns CDR1 DFQATT and CDR2 SNEGSKA (reference sequence). This CDR3 is 11 amino acids long. V shed 5 bases, J shed 8 bases, and the junction held 5 bases outside the gene matches. The CDR3 spells CSAPDRSEAFF. The CDR3 DNA follows: TGCAGTGCTCCGGACAGGTCAGAAGCTTTCTTT.

The gene calls are TRBV21-1 and TRBJ1-1; TRBD1 is taken as the D call from the table, unchecked against the DNA. TRBV21-1 represents a pseudogene. This CDR3 is built from 12 residues. Here the CDR3 DNA reads TGTGCCAGCGGTGGCATGAACACTGAAGCTTTCTTT. Translation: CASGGMNTEAFF.

This clone is a singleton in its sample. V usage is TRBV11-2 and J usage is TRBJ1-2; D ambiguous. V lost 5 bases to trimming and J lost 2 bases, with 9 bases between them. The CDR3 sequence is 13 residues long. The germline V gene has CDR1 SGHAT and CDR2 FQNNGV. The CDR3 protein is CASSPTVNYGYTF. CDR3 DNA: TGTGCCAGCAGCCCCACAGTAAACTATGGCTACACCTTC.

V gene TRBV21-1 combines with J gene TRBJ1-4; the D call of TRBD1 is as the table states it, not checked on the DNA. TRBV21-1 is annotated as a pseudogene. This CDR3 is 18 amino acids long. The CDR3 protein is CASSKERGGDRGEEKLFF. The CDR3 DNA reads TGTGCCAGCAGCAAAGAAAGGGGAGGGGACAGGGGAGAAGAAAAACTGTTTTTT.

A single count supports this clone. This sequence joins TRBV21-1 and TRBJ2-7; TRBD2, the table's D call, was not compared with the DNA. TRBV21-1 is reported as a pseudogene. This CDR3 spans 16 amino acids. CDR3 protein: CASSPPGGGIVYEQYF. CDR3 DNA sequence: TGTGCCAGCAGTCCCCCGGGGGGAGGAATAGTCTACGAGCAGTACTTC.

The chain recombines TRBV27 with TRBJ2-7, with 10 bases lining up with TRBD1. CDR1 and CDR2 (germline): MNHEY, SMNVEV (reference sequence). The CDR3 sequence is 14 residues long. V lost 6 bases and J lost 6; bases outside the gene matches: 8. The CDR3 sequence: CASRQTGGNGEQYF. In nucleotides, the CDR3 is TGTGCCAGCAGACAGACAGGGGGCAACGGCGAGCAGTACTTC.

J is TRBJ2-1 and V is TRBV28; TRBD2 agrees at 8 bases. The V segment lost 2 bases and the J segment 7 bases; nucleotides outside the gene matches: 7. Germline CDR1 MDHEN, CDR2 SYDVKM. The length of the CDR3 is 15 residues. The DNA for the CDR3 is TGTGCCAGCAGTTTAGCCCCGGGGGGGTGGAATGAGCAGTTCTTC. As protein: CASSLAPGGWNEQFF. Full variable domain (rest looked up from reference TRBV28 and TRBJ2-1): DVKVTQSSRYLVKRTGEKVFLECVQDMDHENMFWYRQDPGLGLRLIYFSYDVKMKEKGDIPEGYSVSREKKERFSLILESASTNQTSMYLCASSLAPGGWNEQFFGPGTRLTVL.

This clone was observed a single time. The rearrangement joins TRBV4-1 to TRBJ1-4; 10 nucleotides line up with TRBD1. J gave up 13 bases and V 2 bases, and 10 bases lay outside the gene matches. Germline CDR1 is MGHRA and CDR2 is YSYEKL. The CDR3 extends over 15 amino acids. CDR3 coding DNA: TGCGCCAGCAGCCAAATGGGGACAGGGGTGAGGGGACTGTTTTTT. Its translation: CASSQMGTGVRGLFF.

The V call is TRBV5-8, the J call TRBJ1-5, with D maybe TRBD1 (5 bases). This CDR3 has 15 amino acids. Trimming removed 4 bases from V and 7 bases from J, with 18 bases in between. Germline V gives CDR1 SGHTS, CDR2 YDEGEE. CDR3 sequence (DNA): TGTGCCAGCAGCCCTGGGACTGCAGGAGACCAGCCCCAGCATTTT. It codes for CASSPGTAGDQPQHF.

The chain has TRBV10-3 and TRBJ2-3; 8 bases are a match to TRBD1. The length of the CDR3 is 14 residues. V lost 5 bases to trimming and J lost 6 bases; unmatched junction nucleotides: 7. Looked up from germline, CDR1 is ENHRY and CDR2 is SYGVKD. For the CDR3, the DNA is TGTGCCATCAGTCGACAGGGGAACGGTGATACGCAGTATTTT. It specifies CAISRQGNGDTQYF.

This chain connects TRBV4-1 to TRBJ1-3; 7 bases line up with TRBD1. Germline V gives CDR1 MGHRA, CDR2 YSYEKL. Losses at the gene ends were 1 base for V and 1 base for J; bases not matched to a gene: 10. This CDR3 has 18 amino acids. The CDR3 is CASSQVPGGEVSGNTIYF. In DNA, the CDR3 is TGCGCCAGCAGCCAAGTACCAGGGGGAGAGGTGTCTGGAAACACCATATATTTT.

The V gene is TRBV19, the J gene TRBJ1-6; TRBD1 aligns across 7 bases. CDR1 is LNHDA, CDR2 SQIVND, per germline (reference sequence). The CDR3 runs 13 residues. V shed 7 bases and J 7 bases; nucleotides not matched to a gene: 4. CDR3 sequence reads: CASTLDRNSPLHF. In nucleotides, the CDR3 is TGTGCCAGTACGTTGGACAGGAATTCACCCCTCCACTTT.

This clone has a single count. The chain recombines TRBV5-1 with TRBJ2-7; 7 positions match TRBD2. CDR1 and CDR2 (germline): SGHRS, YFSETQ. This CDR3 has 15 residues. V shed 0 bases, J shed 3 bases, and the junction held 6 bases outside the gene matches. The CDR3 region has the DNA TGCGCCAGCAGCTTGGGGGAGGGCGCCTACTACGAGCAGTACTTC. It specifies CASSLGEGAYYEQYF.